What follows is one TCR beta chain and its context. Its antigen is not known. An end of the junction differs from the germline gene, which may be a read error. This sample stems from a study of cytomegalovirus exposure and HLA in healthy donors. Study observations and caveats: It was shown in a later analysis that HLA-associated TCR beta chains were more clonally expanded than other, equally common chains. Presence/absence analyses assumed roughly uniform sequencing depth across donors. Most likely, a cluster of highly shared sequence variants arose as a sequencing artifact.

At collection, donors were nominally healthy, but unrecorded immune exposures were probable. 13 Jbeta primers and 60 Vbeta primers were used for the PCR. Using immunoSEQ multiplex PCR, the repertoire was profiled, and TCRdb retains in-frame clones only, with some absent. The sample carries 130,000 or so clones, roughly two thirds recorded once. The CDR3 contains 12 residues. CDR1 MRHNA and CDR2 SNTAGT come from the germline V gene. The chain recombines TRBV6-4 with TRBJ2-1; D is ambiguous. The sequenced material came from PBMCs. This TCR was sampled from a male donor in good health and CMV-seronegative. The CDR3 region is CPLGSRYNEQFF. CDR3 nucleotides: TGCCCTTTGGGTAGCCGTTACAATGAGCAGTTCTTC.